The 14 T cell receptor beta chains presented below share a single source sample, sequenced in a study of blood T cell repertoires in COVID-19. This table comes from immunoSEQ multiplex PCR, and its TCRdb copy is limited to in-frame clones, with some not included. The sample includes approximately 140,000 clones, more than 70% of them seen just once. The source material was PBMCs or T cells enriched from blood (not recorded which). The source of these receptors is a man between 35 and 55 years old with acute COVID-19.

This clone has a single count. The chain links TRBV7-9 to TRBJ1-1; tentatively, D is TRBD1 (5 bases). Germline CDR1 SEHNR, CDR2 FQNEAQ (reference sequence). The CDR3 is 14 residues long. Trimming cost V 4 bases and J 5 bases, with 14 bases left between them. The CDR3 loop reads CASSSTEGRTEAFF. The CDR3 DNA reads as TGTGCCAGCAGCTCGACCGAGGGGAGGACTGAAGCTTTCTTT.

The rearrangement uses TRBV5-1 and TRBJ1-1; TRBD1 is a possible D gene (5 bases). This CDR3 is built from 13 residues. CDR1 and CDR2 (germline): SGHRS, YFSETQ. The V gene lost 7 bases and the J gene lost 1 base, with 11 bases spanning the gap. The CDR3 sequence is CASVGDANTEAFF. The DNA of the CDR3 is TGCGCCAGCGTAGGGGATGCGAACACTGAAGCTTTCTTT.

The CDR3 loop is CASSTHLSWETQYF. CDR3 nucleotide sequence: TGTGCCAGCAGCACCCACTTATCTTGGGAGACCCAGTACTTC. V is TRBV5-8 and J is TRBJ2-5; D unresolved. Germline assignment: CDR1 SGHTS and CDR2 YDEGEE. This CDR3 is 14 amino acids long. V lost 4 bases and J 5 bases, leaving 15 bases between the germline ends.

The J gene is TRBJ2-5, the V gene TRBV5-1; D gene unclear. The germline V gene has CDR1 SGHRS and CDR2 YFSETQ. V dropped 1 base and J dropped 5 bases, with 6 bases sitting between them. This CDR3 region has 12 residues. The CDR3 sequence: CASSLTSETQYF. The CDR3, as DNA: TGCGCCAGCAGCTTGACTTCGGAGACCCAGTACTTC.

The V and J genes are TRBV9 and TRBJ1-1; 8 bases align to TRBD1. Germline values: CDR1 SGDLS, CDR2 YYNGEE. There are 14 residues in the CDR3. V shed 3 bases and J 4 bases; nucleotides not matched to a gene: 5. CDR3 region: CASSGTGRGTEAFF. The DNA for the CDR3 is TGTGCCAGCAGCGGGACAGGGCGGGGCACTGAAGCTTTCTTT.

V is TRBV5-6 and J is TRBJ2-6; TRBD1 matches 11 bases. This CDR3 has 17 residues. Unmatched junction bases numbered 5, after V lost 4 bases and J lost 2 bases. CDR1 is SGHDT and CDR2 is YYEEEE in the germline V gene. The CDR3 coding sequence is TGTGCCAGCAGCGCCGGACAGGGGGCGGCTGGGGCCAACGTCCTGACTTTC. This gives the protein CASSAGQGAAGANVLTF.

The CDR3 here is CASSPVGGAVPEQYF. CDR3 in DNA: TGTGCCAGCAGCCCGGTCGGGGGGGCAGTCCCCGAGCAGTACTTC. The rearrangement uses TRBV7-9 and TRBJ2-7; TRBD2 aligns across 8 bases. The V gene's germline CDR1 is SEHNR and CDR2 FQNEAQ (reference sequence). The CDR3 is 15 amino acids. V shed 5 bases and J 6 bases; nucleotides not matched to a gene: 12.

The chain has TRBV5-1 and TRBJ1-4; D is perhaps TRBD1 (6 bases). The CDR3 has 14 residues. V was cut by 3 bases and J by 5 bases, with 11 bases left in between. The germline V gene encodes CDR1 SGHRS and CDR2 YFSETQ. CDR3 sequence (DNA): TGCGCCAGCAGCTCAGGGGCGGTAAATGAAAAACTGTTTTTT. Translated, it gives CASSSGAVNEKLFF.

The J gene is TRBJ1-2, the V gene TRBV10-3, with TRBD1 identical over 7 bases. With V trimmed by 1 base and J by 1 base, 21 bases remained unmatched. Per the germline V gene, CDR1 is ENHRY and CDR2 is SYGVKD. The CDR3 is made up of 21 amino acids. This chain's CDR3 is CAISELHGPETGLTLNYGYTF. The CDR3 bases are TGTGCCATCAGTGAGTTACATGGGCCGGAGACAGGGCTTACACTTAACTATGGCTACACCTTC.

The CDR3 loop reads CASSLYSGYGYTF. The CDR3 DNA is TGTGCCAGCAGTTTATATTCAGGCTATGGCTACACCTTC. The chain links TRBV27 to TRBJ1-2; the D is unclear. V was shortened by 1 base and J by 4 bases, with 7 bases between the two germline ends. This CDR3 comprises 13 residues. Germline loops: CDR1 MNHEY, CDR2 SMNVEV (reference sequence).

The chain couples TRBV11-2 to TRBJ1-2; D might be TRBD1 (5 bases). Trimming removed 5 bases from V and 2 bases from J, with 9 bases in between. Germline V gene sequence: CDR1 SGHAT, CDR2 FQNNGV. The CDR3 has 13 residues. Here the CDR3 reads CASSKQENYGYTF. CDR3 in DNA: TGTGCCAGCAGCAAACAGGAAAACTATGGCTACACCTTC.

The J gene is TRBJ2-1, the V gene TRBV19; D unresolved. The CDR3 is 10 amino acids. Germline CDR1 and CDR2: LNHDA and SQIVND (reference sequence). V was pared by 9 bases and J by 8 bases, with 8 bases between. Here the CDR3 reads CASRSDEQFF. The DNA of the CDR3 is TGTGCCAGCCGATCAGATGAGCAGTTCTTC.

The V and J genes are TRBV2 and TRBJ2-1, with TRBD2 matching 10 bases. The CDR3 has 14 amino acids. The junction had 3 bases not matched to a gene; V was cut back by 7 bases and J by 3 bases. Germline V gives CDR1 SNHLY, CDR2 FYNNEI. The CDR3 nucleotides are TGTGCCAGCAAAGGACTAGCGGACTACAATGAGCAGTTCTTC. Residues: CASKGLADYNEQFF.

This clone was detected only once. This chain links TRBV27 with TRBJ1-3, with D unclear. The CDR3 runs 15 residues. V gave up 1 base and J gave up 3 bases, with 10 bases separating them. Germline loops: CDR1 MNHEY, CDR2 SMNVEV (reference sequence). The chain's CDR3 is CASSLWAGRGNTIYF. The CDR3 DNA sequence: TGTGCCAGCAGTTTATGGGCAGGCCGTGGAAACACCATATATTTT.